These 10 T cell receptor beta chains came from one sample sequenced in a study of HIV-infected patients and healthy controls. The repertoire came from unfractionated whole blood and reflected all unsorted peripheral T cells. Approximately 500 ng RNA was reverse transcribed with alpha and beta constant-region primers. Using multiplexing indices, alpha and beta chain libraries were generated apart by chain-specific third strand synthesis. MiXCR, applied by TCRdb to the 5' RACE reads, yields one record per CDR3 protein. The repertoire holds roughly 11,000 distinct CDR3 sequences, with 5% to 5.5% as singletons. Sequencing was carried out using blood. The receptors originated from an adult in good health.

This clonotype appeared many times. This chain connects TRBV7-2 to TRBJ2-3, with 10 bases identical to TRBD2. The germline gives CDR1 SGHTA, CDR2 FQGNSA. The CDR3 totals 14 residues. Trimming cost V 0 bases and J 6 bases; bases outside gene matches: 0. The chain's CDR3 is CASSLAGLADTQYF. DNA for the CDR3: TGTGCCAGCAGCTTAGCGGGACTAGCGGATACGCAGTATTTT.

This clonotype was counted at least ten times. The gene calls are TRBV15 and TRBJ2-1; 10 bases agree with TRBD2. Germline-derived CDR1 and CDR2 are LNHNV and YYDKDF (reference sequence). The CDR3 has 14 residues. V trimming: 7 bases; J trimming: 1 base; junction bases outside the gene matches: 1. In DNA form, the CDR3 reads TGTGCCACCAAGCGGGGGGGATCCTACAATGAGCAGTTCTTC. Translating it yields CATKRGGSYNEQFF.

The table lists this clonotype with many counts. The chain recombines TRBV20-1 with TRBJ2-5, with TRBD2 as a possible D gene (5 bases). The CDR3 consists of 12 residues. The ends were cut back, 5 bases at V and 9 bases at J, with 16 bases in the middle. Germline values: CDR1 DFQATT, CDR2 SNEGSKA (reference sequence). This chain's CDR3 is CSAPRLPGAQYF. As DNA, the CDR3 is TGCAGTGCTCCCAGACTTCCCGGGGCCCAGTACTTC.

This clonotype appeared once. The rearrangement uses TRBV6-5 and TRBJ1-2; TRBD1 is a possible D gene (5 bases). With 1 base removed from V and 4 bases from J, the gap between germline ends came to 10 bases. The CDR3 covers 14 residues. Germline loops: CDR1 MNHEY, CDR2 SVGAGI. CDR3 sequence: CASSYWGGSYGYTF. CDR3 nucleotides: TGTGCCAGCAGTTACTGGGGGGGGAGCTATGGCTACACCTTC.

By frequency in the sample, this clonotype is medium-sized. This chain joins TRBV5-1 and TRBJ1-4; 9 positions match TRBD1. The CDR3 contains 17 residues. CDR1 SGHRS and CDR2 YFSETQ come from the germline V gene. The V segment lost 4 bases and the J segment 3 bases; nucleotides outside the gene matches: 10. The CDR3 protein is CASSTGTGRSANEKLFF. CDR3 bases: TGCGCCAGCAGCACAGGGACAGGGAGGTCGGCTAATGAAAAACTGTTTTTT.

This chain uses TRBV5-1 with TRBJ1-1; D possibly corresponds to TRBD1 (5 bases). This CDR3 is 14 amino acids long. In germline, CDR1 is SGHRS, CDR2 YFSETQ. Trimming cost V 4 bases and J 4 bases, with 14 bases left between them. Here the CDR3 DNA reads TGCGCCAGCAGCCCCGGGGGAGCGGGCACTGAAGCTTTCTTT. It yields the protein CASSPGGAGTEAFF.

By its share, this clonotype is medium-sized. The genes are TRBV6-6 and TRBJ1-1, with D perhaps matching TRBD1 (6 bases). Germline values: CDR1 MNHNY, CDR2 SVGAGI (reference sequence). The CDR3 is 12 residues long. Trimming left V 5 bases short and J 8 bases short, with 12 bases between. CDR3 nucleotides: TGTGCCAGCAGTCTACAGGGCCCCGAAGCTTTCTTT. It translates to CASSLQGPEAFF.

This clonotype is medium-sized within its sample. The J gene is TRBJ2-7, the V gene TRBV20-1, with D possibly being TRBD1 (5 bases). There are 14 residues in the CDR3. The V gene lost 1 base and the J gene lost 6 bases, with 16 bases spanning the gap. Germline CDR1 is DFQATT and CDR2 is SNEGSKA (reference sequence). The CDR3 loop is CSARAPGPQGEQYF. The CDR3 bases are TGCAGTGCTAGAGCCCCGGGCCCCCAGGGCGAGCAGTACTTC.

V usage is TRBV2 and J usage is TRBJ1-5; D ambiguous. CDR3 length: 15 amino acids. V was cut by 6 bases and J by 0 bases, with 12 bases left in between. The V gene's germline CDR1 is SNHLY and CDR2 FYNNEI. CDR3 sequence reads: CASSVQGDSNQPQHF. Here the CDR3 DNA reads TGTGCCAGCAGCGTCCAAGGCGATAGCAATCAGCCCCAGCATTTT.

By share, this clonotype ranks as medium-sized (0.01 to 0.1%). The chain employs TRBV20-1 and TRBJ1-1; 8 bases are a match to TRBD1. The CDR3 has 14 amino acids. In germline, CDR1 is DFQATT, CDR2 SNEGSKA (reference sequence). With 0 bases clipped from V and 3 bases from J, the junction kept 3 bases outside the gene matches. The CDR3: CSARDSRGHTEAFF. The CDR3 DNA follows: TGCAGTGCTAGAGATTCCAGGGGGCACACTGAAGCTTTCTTT.